This T cell receptor (beta chain) was sequenced in a study of T cell responses to AZD1222 COVID-19 vaccine. Using immunoSEQ multiplex PCR, the repertoire was profiled, and TCRdb retains in-frame clones only, with some absent. The repertoire consists of around 130,000 clones, with roughly nine tenths occurring once and the leading ten covering over 2.5%. In regard to this clone: The antigen is not known.

Per the germline V gene, CDR1 is MNHEY and CDR2 is SVGEGT. The J segment lost 1 base and the V segment lost 5 bases, leaving 17 bases of the junction unmatched. The CDR3 is made up of 19 amino acids. Findings and caveats of the study: Clonal diversity may have been underestimated, and the donors were mostly white British, with more females than males. Regions left unmutated in variants are reportedly the target of nearly half of spike-specific TCRs. Researchers took repertoire samples only after the peak T cell response had come. Spike-spanning, vaccine-associated CD4 TCRs were dominant at 160-218 and 743-854.

The sequences come from peripheral blood, collected 28 days after the second AZD1222 dose. The gene calls are TRBV6-2 or TRBV6-3 and TRBJ1-5, with TRBD1 matching 7 bases. This sequence originates from an adult who received the AZD1222 COVID-19 vaccine. The CDR3 here is CASSHLEEQGPLSNQPQHF. CDR3 nucleotides: TGTGCCAGCAGTCACCTTGAGGAACAGGGGCCGCTAAGCAATCAGCCCCAGCATTTT.